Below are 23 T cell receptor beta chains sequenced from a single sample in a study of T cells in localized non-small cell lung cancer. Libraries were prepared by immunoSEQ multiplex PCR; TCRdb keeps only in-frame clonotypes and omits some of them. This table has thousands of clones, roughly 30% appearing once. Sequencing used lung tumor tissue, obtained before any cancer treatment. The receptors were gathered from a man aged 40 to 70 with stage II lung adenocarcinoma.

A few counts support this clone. The CDR3 here is CASSQDKVPDFEKTQYF. The DNA of the CDR3 is TGTGCCAGCAGCCAAGATAAAGTGCCGGACTTCGAAAAGACCCAGTACTTC. This sequence joins TRBV14 and TRBJ2-5, with D perhaps matching TRBD2 (5 bases). V lost 0 bases and J lost 6, with 20 bases in between. The germline CDR1 and CDR2 sequences are SGHDN and FVKESK. This CDR3 region has 17 residues.

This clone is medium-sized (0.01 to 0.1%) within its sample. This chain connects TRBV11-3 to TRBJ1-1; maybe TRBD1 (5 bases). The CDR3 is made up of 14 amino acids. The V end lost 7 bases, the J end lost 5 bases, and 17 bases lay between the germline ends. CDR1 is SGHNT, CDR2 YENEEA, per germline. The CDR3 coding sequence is TGTGCCAGCATGTCGGGGCTCCGGAGTACTGAAGCTTTCTTT. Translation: CASMSGLRSTEAFF.

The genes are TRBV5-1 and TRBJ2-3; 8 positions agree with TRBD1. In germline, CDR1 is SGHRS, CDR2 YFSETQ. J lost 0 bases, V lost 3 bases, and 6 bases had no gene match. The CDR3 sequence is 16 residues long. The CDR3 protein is CASSSLTGVSTDTQYF. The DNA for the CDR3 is TGCGCCAGCAGCTCCCTGACAGGGGTGAGCACAGATACGCAGTATTTT.

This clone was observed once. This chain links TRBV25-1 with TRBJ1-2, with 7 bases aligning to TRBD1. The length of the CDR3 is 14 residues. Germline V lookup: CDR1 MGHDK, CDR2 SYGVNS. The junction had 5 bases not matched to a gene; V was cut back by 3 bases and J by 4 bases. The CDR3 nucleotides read TGTGCCAGCAGTGACCTAGGGGGCGGCTATGGCTACACCTTC. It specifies CASSDLGGGYGYTF.

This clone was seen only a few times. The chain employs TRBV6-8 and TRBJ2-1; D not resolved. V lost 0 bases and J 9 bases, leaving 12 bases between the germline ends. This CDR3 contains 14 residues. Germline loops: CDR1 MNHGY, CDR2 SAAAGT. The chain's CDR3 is CASSYSLTSAEQFF. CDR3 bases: TGTGCCAGCAGTTACTCTCTCACCTCGGCTGAGCAGTTCTTC.

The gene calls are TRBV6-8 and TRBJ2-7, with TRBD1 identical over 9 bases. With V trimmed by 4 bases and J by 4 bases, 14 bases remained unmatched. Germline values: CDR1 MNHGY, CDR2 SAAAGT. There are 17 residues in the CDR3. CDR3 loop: CASSSTVGTGRWYEQYF. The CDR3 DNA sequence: TGTGCCAGCAGTTCCACGGTTGGGACAGGGAGGTGGTACGAGCAGTACTTC.

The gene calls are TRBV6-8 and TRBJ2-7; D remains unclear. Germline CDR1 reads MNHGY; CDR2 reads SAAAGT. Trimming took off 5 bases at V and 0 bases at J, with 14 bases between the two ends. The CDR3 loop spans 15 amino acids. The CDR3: CASSIRQVLSYEQYF. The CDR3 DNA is TGTGCCAGCAGTATCCGACAAGTCCTCTCCTACGAGCAGTACTTC.

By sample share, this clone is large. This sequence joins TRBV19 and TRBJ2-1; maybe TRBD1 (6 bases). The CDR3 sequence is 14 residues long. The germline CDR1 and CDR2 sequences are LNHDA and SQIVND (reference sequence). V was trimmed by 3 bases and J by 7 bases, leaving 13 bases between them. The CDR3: CASSIISGENEQFF. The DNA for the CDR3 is TGTGCCAGTAGTATCATCTCAGGGGAGAATGAGCAGTTCTTC.

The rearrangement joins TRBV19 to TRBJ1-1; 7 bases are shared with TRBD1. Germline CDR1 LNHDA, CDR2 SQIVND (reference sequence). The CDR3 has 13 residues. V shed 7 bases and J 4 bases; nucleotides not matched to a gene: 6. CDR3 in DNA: TGTGCCAGTACCAGACAGGGCGGCACTGAAGCTTTCTTT. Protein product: CASTRQGGTEAFF.

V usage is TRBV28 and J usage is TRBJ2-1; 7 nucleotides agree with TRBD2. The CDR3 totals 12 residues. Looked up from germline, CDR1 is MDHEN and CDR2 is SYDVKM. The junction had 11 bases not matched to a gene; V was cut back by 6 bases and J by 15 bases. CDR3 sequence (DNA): TGTGCCAGCAGGCCTCTTTGGGGGAGGGGGTTCTTC. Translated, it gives CASRPLWGRGFF.

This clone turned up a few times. The CDR3 is CASSLNLPWTEEKSYNEQFF. The CDR3 DNA is TGTGCCAGCAGTTTAAACCTTCCTTGGACAGAGGAAAAATCCTACAATGAGCAGTTCTTC. This chain uses TRBV28 with TRBJ2-1, with TRBD1 as a possible D gene (6 bases). The V and J ends lost 2 bases and 1 base respectively, with 24 bases between them. CDR1 and CDR2 from the germline V gene are MDHEN and SYDVKM. This CDR3 spans 20 amino acids.

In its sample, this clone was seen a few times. This chain's CDR3 is CASSYSKQGNQPQHF. The CDR3 nucleotides read TGTGCCAGCAGTTACTCGAAACAGGGCAATCAGCCCCAGCATTTT. The chain combines TRBV6-8 with TRBJ1-5; TRBD1 is a possible D gene (5 bases). CDR3 length: 15 amino acids. In germline, CDR1 is MNHGY, CDR2 SAAAGT. V lost 0 bases and J 2 bases, leaving 8 bases between the germline ends.

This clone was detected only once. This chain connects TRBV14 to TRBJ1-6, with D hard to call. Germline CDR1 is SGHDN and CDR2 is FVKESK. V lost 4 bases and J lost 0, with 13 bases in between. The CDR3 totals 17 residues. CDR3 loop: CASSLTRASSYNSPLHF. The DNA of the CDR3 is TGTGCCAGCAGCCTGACACGGGCGAGCTCCTATAATTCACCCCTCCACTTT.

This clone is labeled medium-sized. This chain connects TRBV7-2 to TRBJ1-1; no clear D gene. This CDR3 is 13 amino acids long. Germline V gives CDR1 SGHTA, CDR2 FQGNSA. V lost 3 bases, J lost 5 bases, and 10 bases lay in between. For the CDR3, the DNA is TGTGCCAGCAGCTTTACCTCGGGGACTGAAGCTTTCTTT. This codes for CASSFTSGTEAFF.

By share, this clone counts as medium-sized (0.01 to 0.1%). This CDR3 reads CASSKGGQSYEQYF. The CDR3 region has the DNA TGTGCCAGCAGTAAGGGGGGGCAGTCCTACGAGCAGTACTTC. This chain links TRBV11-3 with TRBJ2-7; D may be TRBD2 (7 bases). This CDR3 contains 14 residues. The germline CDR1 and CDR2 sequences are SGHNT and YENEEA. V lost 6 bases and J 1 base, leaving 13 bases between the germline ends.

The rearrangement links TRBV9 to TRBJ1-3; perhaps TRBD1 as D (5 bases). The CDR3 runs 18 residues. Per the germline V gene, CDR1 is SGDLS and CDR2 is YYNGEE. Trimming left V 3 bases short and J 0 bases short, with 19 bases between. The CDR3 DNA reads TGTGCCAGCAGCGCCCCGGTGGGGCTTTTGTCCTCTGGAAACACCATATATTTT. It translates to CASSAPVGLLSSGNTIYF.

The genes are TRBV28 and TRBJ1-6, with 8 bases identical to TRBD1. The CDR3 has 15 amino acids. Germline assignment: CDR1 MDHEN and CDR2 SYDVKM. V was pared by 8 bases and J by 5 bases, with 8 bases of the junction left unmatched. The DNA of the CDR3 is TGTGCCAGCCACCCACCGACAGGGGATAATTCACCCCTCCACTTT. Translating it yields CASHPPTGDNSPLHF.

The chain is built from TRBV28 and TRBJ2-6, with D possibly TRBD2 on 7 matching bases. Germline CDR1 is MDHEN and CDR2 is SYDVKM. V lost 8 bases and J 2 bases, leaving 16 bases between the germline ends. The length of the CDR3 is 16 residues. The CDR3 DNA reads TGTGCCAGCCGTACAAGCGGGACACCTGGGGCCAACGTCCTGACTTTC. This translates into CASRTSGTPGANVLTF.

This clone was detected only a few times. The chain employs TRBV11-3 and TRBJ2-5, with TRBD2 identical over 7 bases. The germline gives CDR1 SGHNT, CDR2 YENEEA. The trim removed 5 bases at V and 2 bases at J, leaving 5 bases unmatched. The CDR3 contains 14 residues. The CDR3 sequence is CASSTDGGQETQYF. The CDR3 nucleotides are TGTGCCAGCAGCACCGACGGGGGGCAAGAGACCCAGTACTTC.

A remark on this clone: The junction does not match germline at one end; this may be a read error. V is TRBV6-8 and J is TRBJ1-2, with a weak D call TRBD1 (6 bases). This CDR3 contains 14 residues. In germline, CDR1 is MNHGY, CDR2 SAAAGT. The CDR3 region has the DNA TGTGCCATCAGTGGGGGGGCAGGGTATGCTGGCTACACCTTC. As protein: CAISGGAGYAGYTF.

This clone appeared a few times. DNA of the CDR3: TGCGCCAGCAGCGTAGGTGGCATGAACACTGAAGCTTTCTTT. It is translated as CASSVGGMNTEAFF. The genes are TRBV5-1 and TRBJ1-1; D is uncertain. The CDR3 covers 14 residues. CDR1 is SGHRS, CDR2 YFSETQ, per germline. V was cut by 4 bases and J by 0 bases, with 10 bases left in between.

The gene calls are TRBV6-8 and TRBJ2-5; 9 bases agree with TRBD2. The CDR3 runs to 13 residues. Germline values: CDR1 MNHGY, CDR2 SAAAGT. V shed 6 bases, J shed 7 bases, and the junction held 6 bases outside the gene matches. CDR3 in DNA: TGTGCCAGCAGCCCTAGCGGGGCTGCGACCCAGTACTTC. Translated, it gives CASSPSGAATQYF.

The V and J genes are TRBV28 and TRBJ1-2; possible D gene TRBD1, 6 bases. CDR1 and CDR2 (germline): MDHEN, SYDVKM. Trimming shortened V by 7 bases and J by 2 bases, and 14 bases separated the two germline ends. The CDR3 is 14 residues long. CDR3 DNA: TGTGCCAGCATCATGTCGGGGGCAAACTATGGCTACACCTTC. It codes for CASIMSGANYGYTF.